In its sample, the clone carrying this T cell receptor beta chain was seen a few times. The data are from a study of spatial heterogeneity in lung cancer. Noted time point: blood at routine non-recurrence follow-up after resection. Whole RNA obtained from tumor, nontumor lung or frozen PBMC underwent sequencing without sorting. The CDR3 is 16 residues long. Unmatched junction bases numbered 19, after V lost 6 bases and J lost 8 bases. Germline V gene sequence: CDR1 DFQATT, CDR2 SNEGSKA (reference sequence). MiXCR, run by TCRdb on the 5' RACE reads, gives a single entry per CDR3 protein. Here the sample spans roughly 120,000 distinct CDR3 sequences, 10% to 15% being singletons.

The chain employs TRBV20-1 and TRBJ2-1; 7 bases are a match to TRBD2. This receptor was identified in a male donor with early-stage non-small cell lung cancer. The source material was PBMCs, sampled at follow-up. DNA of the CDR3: TGCAGTGCGCCCCGACTAGCCCGCCGCGATGGGTATGAGCAGTTCTTC. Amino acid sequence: CSAPRLARRDGYEQFF.